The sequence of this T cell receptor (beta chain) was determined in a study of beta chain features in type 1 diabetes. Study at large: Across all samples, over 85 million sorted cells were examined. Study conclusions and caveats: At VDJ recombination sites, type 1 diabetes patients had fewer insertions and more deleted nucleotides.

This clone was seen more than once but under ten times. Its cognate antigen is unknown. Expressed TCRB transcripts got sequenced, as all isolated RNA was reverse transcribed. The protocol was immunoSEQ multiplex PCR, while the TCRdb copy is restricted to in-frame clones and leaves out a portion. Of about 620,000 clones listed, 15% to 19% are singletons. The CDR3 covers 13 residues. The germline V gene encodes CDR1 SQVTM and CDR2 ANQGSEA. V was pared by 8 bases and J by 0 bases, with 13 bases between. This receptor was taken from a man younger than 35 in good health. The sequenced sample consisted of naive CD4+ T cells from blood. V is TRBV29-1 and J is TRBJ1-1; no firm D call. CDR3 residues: CSPKSRVNTEAFF. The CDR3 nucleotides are TGCAGCCCCAAATCGAGGGTGAACACTGAAGCTTTCTTT.